These T cell receptor beta chains were read from a single sample in a study of T cell responses to AZD1222 COVID-19 vaccine. TCRdb keeps only in-frame clones here, not all; method: immunoSEQ multiplex PCR. The sample consists of 120,000 to 150,000 clones, around 93% of them appearing once. The sequencing here drew on peripheral blood, taken on day 0 of AZD1222 vaccination. The receptors stem from an adult in good health. Both conserved end residues are part of each CDR3. Each record gives: V gene, D gene, clone size, J gene, CDR3 protein, CDR3 DNA. The D gene is left open where the match is weak. Clone size is given for some rows only: seen once, a few or many times, or a class if the clone is expanded.

V: TRBV28; D: -; size: -; J: TRBJ2-6; CDR3: CASSSASSGANVLTF; DNA: TGTGCCAGCAGTTCTGCAAGCTCTGGGGCCAACGTCCTGACTTTC
V: TRBV5-6; D: -; size: -; J: TRBJ2-1; CDR3: CASSGRQVYNEQFF; DNA: TGTGCCAGCAGCGGCAGACAGGTATACAATGAGCAGTTCTTC
V: TRBV19; D: TRBD2; size: -; J: TRBJ2-7; CDR3: CASSQRGGSYEQYF; DNA: TGTGCCAGTAGTCAGCGGGGGGGCTCCTACGAGCAGTACTTC
V: TRBV7-3; D: TRBD1; size: -; J: TRBJ2-3; CDR3: CASSAPTGGDTDTQYF; DNA: TGTGCCAGCAGCGCGCCGACAGGGGGAGACACAGATACGCAGTATTTT
V: TRBV28; D: -; size: -; J: TRBJ2-3; CDR3: CASSPPDSSDTQYF; DNA: TGTGCCAGCAGTCCCCCGGACTCATCAGATACGCAGTATTTT
V: TRBV10-3; D: -; size: -; J: TRBJ1-1; CDR3: CAISPTDTEAFF; DNA: TGTGCCATCAGCCCCACGGACACTGAAGCTTTCTTT
V: TRBV7-9; D: -; size: -; J: TRBJ1-1; CDR3: CASSTRGLNTEAFF; DNA: TGTGCCAGCAGCACTCGGGGCCTGAACACTGAAGCTTTCTTT
V: TRBV6-5; D: TRBD1; size: -; J: TRBJ2-7; CDR3: CASSYGTGDGEQYF; DNA: TGTGCCAGCAGTTACGGGACAGGGGATGGCGAGCAGTACTTC
V: TRBV7-2; D: -; size: -; J: TRBJ2-3; CDR3: CASSLGPDNTQYF; DNA: TGTGCCAGCAGCTTAGGCCCAGATAATACGCAGTATTTT
V: TRBV7-9; D: TRBD1; size: -; J: TRBJ2-2; CDR3: CASSSRGTTGELFF; DNA: TGTGCCAGCAGCTCCAGGGGGACCACCGGGGAGCTGTTTTTT
V: TRBV2; D: -; size: once; J: TRBJ1-2; CDR3: CASRTRDKSEYGYTF; DNA: TGTGCCAGCAGGACCCGGGACAAGTCAGAATATGGCTACACCTTC
V: TRBV7-2; D: -; size: -; J: TRBJ2-5; CDR3: CASSLQGHFQETQYF; DNA: TGTGCCAGCAGCTTACAAGGACACTTCCAAGAGACCCAGTACTTC
V: TRBV28; D: -; size: -; J: TRBJ1-2; CDR3: CASKSGSGYTF; DNA: TGTGCCAGCAAATCCGGGAGTGGCTACACCTTC
V: TRBV5-8; D: -; size: -; J: TRBJ1-6; CDR3: CASSPGAENSPLHF; DNA: TGTGCCAGCAGCCCGGGGGCAGAAAATTCACCCCTCCACTTT
V: TRBV5-1; D: -; size: -; J: TRBJ1-6; CDR3: CASSQQGSNSPLHF; DNA: TGCGCCAGCAGCCAACAGGGTTCGAATTCACCCCTCCACTTT
V: TRBV28; D: -; size: -; J: TRBJ1-2; CDR3: CASSFGGADTYGYTF; DNA: TGTGCCAGCAGTTTCGGGGGGGCGGATACCTATGGCTACACCTTC
V: TRBV7-2; D: -; size: -; J: TRBJ1-2; CDR3: CASSLQTGRGYTF; DNA: TGTGCCAGCAGCCTCCAAACTGGGCGAGGCTACACCTTC
V: TRBV28; D: TRBD2; size: -; J: TRBJ2-3; CDR3: CASSSSGRDTQYF; DNA: TGTGCCAGCAGTTCGAGCGGGAGGGATACGCAGTATTTT
V: TRBV27; D: -; size: -; J: TRBJ2-7; CDR3: CASSRRAGEQYF; DNA: TGTGCCAGCAGTCGACGGGCCGGTGAGCAGTACTTC
V: TRBV7-2; D: -; size: -; J: TRBJ2-1; CDR3: CASSLGRGRVRNEQFF; DNA: TGTGCCAGCAGCTTAGGCCGAGGGCGGGTGAGGAATGAGCAGTTCTTC
V: TRBV19; D: -; size: -; J: TRBJ2-7; CDR3: CASSPARVTSYEQYF; DNA: TGTGCCAGTAGTCCAGCACGAGTTACCTCCTACGAGCAGTACTTC
V: TRBV7-8; D: TRBD1; size: -; J: TRBJ1-2; CDR3: CASSPGTGYNYGYTF; DNA: TGTGCCAGCAGCCCTGGGACAGGGTATAACTATGGCTACACCTTC
V: TRBV5-1; D: -; size: -; J: TRBJ1-1; CDR3: CASSLFRPPEAFF; DNA: TGCGCCAGCAGCTTGTTTCGTCCCCCTGAAGCTTTCTTT
V: TRBV3-1/TRBV3-2; D: -; size: -; J: TRBJ1-3; CDR3: CASSPGALGNTIYF; DNA: TGTGCCAGCAGCCCAGGGGCCCTCGGAAACACCATATATTTT
V: TRBV9; D: -; size: -; J: TRBJ1-1; CDR3: CASSASGVSPLEAFF; DNA: TGTGCCAGCAGCGCATCCGGGGTCTCCCCCCTTGAAGCTTTCTTT
V: TRBV5-4; D: TRBD1; size: -; J: TRBJ2-7; CDR3: CASSWGTGRNEQYF; DNA: TGTGCCAGCAGCTGGGGGACAGGGAGAAACGAGCAGTACTTC
V: TRBV5-1; D: TRBD1; size: -; J: TRBJ2-7; CDR3: CASSTRQGSSYEQYF; DNA: TGCGCCAGCAGCACTCGACAGGGGAGCTCCTACGAGCAGTACTTC
V: TRBV5-5; D: -; size: once; J: TRBJ1-5; CDR3: CASSLVPGKPQHF; DNA: TGTGCCAGCAGCTTGGTCCCGGGAAAGCCCCAGCATTTT
V: TRBV11-3; D: -; size: -; J: TRBJ1-1; CDR3: CASSLGGYSTEAFF; DNA: TGTGCCAGCAGCCTCGGGGGGTACAGCACTGAAGCTTTCTTT
V: TRBV6-1; D: -; size: -; J: TRBJ2-3; CDR3: CASSEGVTQYF; DNA: TGTGCCAGCAGTGAGGGGGTTACGCAGTATTTT
V: TRBV6-5; D: TRBD1; size: -; J: TRBJ2-1; CDR3: CASSYRDRERDEQFF; DNA: TGTGCCAGCAGTTACCGGGACAGGGAGAGAGATGAGCAGTTCTTC
V: TRBV4-2; D: TRBD1; size: -; J: TRBJ1-6; CDR3: CASSGRTGRSNNSPLHF; DNA: TGTGCCAGCAGCGGACGGACAGGGCGCTCAAATAATTCACCCCTCCACTTT
V: TRBV6-6; D: -; size: -; J: TRBJ2-5; CDR3: CASSFDGVGTQYF; DNA: TGTGCCAGCAGTTTCGACGGGGTTGGGACCCAGTACTTC
V: TRBV5-1; D: -; size: few; J: TRBJ1-2; CDR3: CASRVGYGYTF; DNA: TGCGCCAGCAGAGTGGGCTATGGCTACACCTTC
V: TRBV24-1; D: -; size: -; J: TRBJ2-1; CDR3: CASAHWGHEQFF; DNA: TGTGCCTCGGCACATTGGGGCCATGAGCAGTTCTTC
V: TRBV3-1/TRBV3-2; D: -; size: once; J: TRBJ1-1; CDR3: CASSPRSLNTEAFF; DNA: TGTGCCAGCAGCCCTCGCAGCCTGAACACTGAAGCTTTCTTT
V: TRBV30; D: TRBD2; size: -; J: TRBJ2-5; CDR3: CAWSLAGGQETQYF; DNA: TGTGCCTGGAGTCTAGCGGGGGGCCAAGAGACCCAGTACTTC
V: TRBV7-2; D: -; size: -; J: TRBJ1-2; CDR3: CASSSYRDYGYTF; DNA: TGTGCCAGCAGCTCATACAGGGACTATGGCTACACCTTC